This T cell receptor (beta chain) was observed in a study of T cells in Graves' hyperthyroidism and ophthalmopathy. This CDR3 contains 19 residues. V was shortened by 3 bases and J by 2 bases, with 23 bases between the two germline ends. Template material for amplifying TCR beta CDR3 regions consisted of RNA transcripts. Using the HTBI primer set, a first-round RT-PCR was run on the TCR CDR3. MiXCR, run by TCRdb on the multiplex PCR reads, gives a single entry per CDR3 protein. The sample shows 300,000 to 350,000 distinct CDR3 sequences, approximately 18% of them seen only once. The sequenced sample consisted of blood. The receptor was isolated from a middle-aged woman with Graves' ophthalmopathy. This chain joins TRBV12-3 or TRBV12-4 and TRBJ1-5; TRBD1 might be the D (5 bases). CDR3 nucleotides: TGTGCCAGCAGTTTTGAACAGGAACTCCCCTTTGGTGGCAATCAGCCCCAGCATTTT. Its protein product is CASSFEQELPFGGNQPQHF.